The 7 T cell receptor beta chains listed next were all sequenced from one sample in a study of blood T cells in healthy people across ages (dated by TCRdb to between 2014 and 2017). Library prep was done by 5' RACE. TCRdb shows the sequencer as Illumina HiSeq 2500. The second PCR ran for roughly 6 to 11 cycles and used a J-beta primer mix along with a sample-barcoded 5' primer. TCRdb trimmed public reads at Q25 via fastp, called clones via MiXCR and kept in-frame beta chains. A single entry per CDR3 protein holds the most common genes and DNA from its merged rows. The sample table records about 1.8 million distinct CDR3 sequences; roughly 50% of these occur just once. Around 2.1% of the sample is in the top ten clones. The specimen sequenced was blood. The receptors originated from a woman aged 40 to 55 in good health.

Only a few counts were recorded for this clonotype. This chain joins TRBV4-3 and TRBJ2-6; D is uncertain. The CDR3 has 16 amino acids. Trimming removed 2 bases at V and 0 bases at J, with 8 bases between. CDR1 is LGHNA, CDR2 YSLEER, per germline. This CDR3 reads CASSQFQTSGANVLTF. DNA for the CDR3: TGCGCCAGCAGCCAATTTCAGACCTCTGGGGCCAACGTCCTGACTTTC.

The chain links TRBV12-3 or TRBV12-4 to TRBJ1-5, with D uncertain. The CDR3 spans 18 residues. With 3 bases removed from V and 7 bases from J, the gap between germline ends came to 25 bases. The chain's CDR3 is CASSFIMAERVWEQPQHF. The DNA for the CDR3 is TGTGCCAGCAGTTTCATTATGGCTGAGAGGGTCTGGGAGCAGCCCCAGCATTTT.

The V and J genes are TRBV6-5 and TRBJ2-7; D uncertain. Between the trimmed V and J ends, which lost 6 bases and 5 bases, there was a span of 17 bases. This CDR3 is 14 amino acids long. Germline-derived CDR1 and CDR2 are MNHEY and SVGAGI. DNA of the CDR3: TGTGCCAGCAGCACGGGCCGAGATAGAGACGAGCAGTACTTC. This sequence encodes CASSTGRDRDEQYF.

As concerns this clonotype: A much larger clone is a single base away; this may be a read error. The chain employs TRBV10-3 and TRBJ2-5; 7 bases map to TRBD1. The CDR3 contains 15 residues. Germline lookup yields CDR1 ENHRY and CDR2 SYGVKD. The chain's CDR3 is CASSDTMTGTETQYF. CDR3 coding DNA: TGTGCCAGCAGTGATACTATGACAGGGACAGAGACCCAGTACTTC.

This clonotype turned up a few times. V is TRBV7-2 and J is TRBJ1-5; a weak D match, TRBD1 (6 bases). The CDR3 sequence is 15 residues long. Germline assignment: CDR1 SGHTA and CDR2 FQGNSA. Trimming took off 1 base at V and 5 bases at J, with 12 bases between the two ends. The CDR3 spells CASSLGGRGDQPQHF. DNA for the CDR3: TGTGCCAGCAGCTTAGGTGGCAGGGGTGATCAGCCCCAGCATTTT.

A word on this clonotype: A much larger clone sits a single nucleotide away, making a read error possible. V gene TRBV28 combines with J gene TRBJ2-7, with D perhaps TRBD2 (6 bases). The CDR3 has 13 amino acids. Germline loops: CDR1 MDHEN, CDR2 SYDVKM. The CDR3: CAGSFSGAYEQYF. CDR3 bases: TGTGCCGGCAGTTTCTCGGGGGCCTACGAGCAGTACTTC.

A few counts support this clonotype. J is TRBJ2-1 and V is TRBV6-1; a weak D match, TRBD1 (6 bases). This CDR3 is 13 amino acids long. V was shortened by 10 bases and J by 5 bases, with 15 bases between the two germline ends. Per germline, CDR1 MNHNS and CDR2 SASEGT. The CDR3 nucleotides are TGTGCCATCTTACAGGGTTTGGACAATGAGCAGTTCTTC. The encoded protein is CAILQGLDNEQFF.